This entry lists 18 T cell receptor beta chains sequenced from one sample in a study of T cells in localized non-small cell lung cancer. Only in-frame clones appear in the TCRdb table, and some are missing; sequencing was by immunoSEQ multiplex PCR. The sample has roughly 72,000 clones, more than 75% seen once. The specimen was peripheral blood, collected before any cancer treatment. All receptors derive from a female donor aged 60 or older with stage I lung adenocarcinoma.

The table lists this clone with a few counts. The V gene is TRBV6-6, the J gene TRBJ1-1; no firm D call. Germline V gene lookup returns CDR1 MNHNY and CDR2 SVGAGI (reference sequence). V lost 5 bases and J 5 bases, leaving 6 bases between the germline ends. The length of the CDR3 is 11 residues. The CDR3 DNA is TGTGCCAGCAGTCCGGGAACTGAAGCTTTCTTT. It yields the protein CASSPGTEAFF.

V usage is TRBV7-2 and J usage is TRBJ2-2, with D possibly TRBD1 on 6 matching bases. V was trimmed by 5 bases and J by 6 bases, leaving 10 bases between them. This CDR3 has 13 amino acids. Germline assignment: CDR1 SGHTA and CDR2 FQGNSA. The CDR3 protein is CASSNYRAGELFF. As DNA, the CDR3 is TGTGCCAGCAGCAATTACAGGGCCGGGGAGCTGTTTTTT. The full variable domain, with the rest looked up from reference TRBV7-2 and TRBJ2-2, is GAGVSQSPSNKVTEKGKDVELRCDPISGHTALYWYRQSLGQGLEFLIYFQGNSAPDKSGLPSDRFSAERTGGSVSTLTIQRTQQEDSAVYLCASSNYRAGELFFGEGSRLTVL.

The chain carries TRBV28 and TRBJ2-1, with 8 bases matching TRBD1. The V segment lost 6 bases and the J segment 9 bases; nucleotides outside the gene matches: 7. Germline V lookup: CDR1 MDHEN, CDR2 SYDVKM. The CDR3 consists of 13 residues. CDR3 bases: TGTGCCAGCAGCGGACAGGGTGGAGGTGAGCAGTTCTTC. Protein product: CASSGQGGGEQFF.

This clone was seen repeatedly, ten times or more. The chain carries TRBV5-5 and TRBJ2-3; TRBD2 aligns across 10 bases. The CDR3 consists of 18 residues. Trimming took 0 bases from V and 4 from J; bases not matched to a gene: 11. Germline V gene sequence: CDR1 SGHKS, CDR2 YYEKEE (reference sequence). The CDR3 protein is CASSLGLSGGLQADTQYF. CDR3 nucleotide sequence: TGTGCCAGCAGCTTGGGCCTTAGCGGGGGGCTACAGGCAGATACGCAGTATTTT.

The J gene is TRBJ1-1, the V gene TRBV9; D is undetermined. Trimming stripped 1 base from V and 10 bases from J, with 14 bases between. CDR3 length: 13 residues. Germline-derived CDR1 and CDR2 are SGDLS and YYNGEE. The CDR3 DNA reads TGTGCCAGCAGCGTAAGGCAGGACGGCGGAGCTTTCTTT. It yields the protein CASSVRQDGGAFF. The entire variable domain, with the rest obtained from reference TRBV9 and TRBJ1-1, is as follows: DSGVTQTPKHLITATGQRVTLRCSPRSGDLSVYWYQQSLDQGLQFLIQYYNGEERAKGNILERFSAQQFPDLHSELNLSSLELGDSALYFCASSVRQDGGAFFGQGTRLTVV.

This rearrangement joins TRBV5-4 to TRBJ1-3; 8 nucleotides line up with TRBD1. J lost 3 bases, V lost 4 bases, and 9 bases had no gene match. The CDR3 length is 16 residues. Germline CDR1 is SGHNT and CDR2 is YYREEE (reference sequence). DNA for the CDR3: TGTGCCAGCAGCCCGGGACAGGTACAGGGTGGAAACACCATATATTTT. Its translation is CASSPGQVQGGNTIYF.

The chain carries TRBV4-3 and TRBJ1-2; D is possibly TRBD1 (6 bases). The CDR3 loop spans 14 amino acids. The V end lost 1 base, the J end lost 4 bases, and 10 bases lay between the germline ends. Germline loops: CDR1 LGHNA, CDR2 YSLEER. The CDR3 spells CASSQVTGPYGYTF. The CDR3 DNA sequence: TGCGCCAGCAGCCAAGTTACAGGGCCCTATGGCTACACCTTC.

This sequence joins TRBV28 and TRBJ1-5; D call uncertain. Germline V lookup: CDR1 MDHEN, CDR2 SYDVKM. Trimming cost V 5 bases and J 5 bases, with 16 bases left between them. The CDR3 sequence is 15 residues long. The CDR3 DNA reads TGTGCCAGCAGTCTTGGGGTCCCCCGGGATCAGCCCCAGCATTTT. This encodes CASSLGVPRDQPQHF.

The DNA of the CDR3 is TGTGCCAGCAGTTTCGGCTACGAGCAGTACTTC. Protein product: CASSFGYEQYF. The chain has TRBV28 and TRBJ2-7; D remains ambiguous. This CDR3 comprises 11 residues. V gave up 3 bases and J gave up 3 bases, with 3 bases separating them. The germline CDR1 and CDR2 sequences are MDHEN and SYDVKM.

This chain links TRBV19 with TRBJ2-7; D may be TRBD1 or TRBD2 (5 bases each). V gave up 6 bases and J gave up 7 bases, with 16 bases separating them. CDR3 length: 13 amino acids. Looked up from germline, CDR1 is LNHDA and CDR2 is SQIVND (reference sequence). The CDR3 region is CASSTTGLGEQYF. CDR3 in DNA: TGTGCCAGTAGCACGACGGGGCTTGGGGAGCAGTACTTC.

The CDR3 region has the DNA TGTGCCAGCAGCACAATGGGGACGTTTTACACCTTC. Translated, it gives CASSTMGTFYTF. The genes are TRBV7-2 and TRBJ1-2, with D possibly TRBD1 on 5 matching bases. Trimming left V 5 bases short and J 11 bases short, with 15 bases between. This CDR3 comprises 12 residues. CDR1 is SGHTA and CDR2 is FQGNSA in the germline V gene.

The sample holds a few counts of this clone. This chain uses TRBV7-9 with TRBJ1-4; TRBD1 agrees at 8 bases. Germline CDR1 SEHNR, CDR2 FQNEAQ (reference sequence). This CDR3 contains 14 residues. Unmatched junction bases numbered 6, after V lost 4 bases and J lost 8 bases. Here the CDR3 DNA reads TGTGCCAGCAGCTCCCTGGACAGGGACGAAAAACTGTTTTTT. This sequence encodes CASSSLDRDEKLFF.

The CDR3 sequence: CASSQEDRGGYTF. The CDR3 nucleotides read TGTGCCAGCAGTCAGGAGGACAGGGGCGGCTACACCTTC. The chain links TRBV6-6 to TRBJ1-2; 9 nucleotides align to TRBD1. V lost 5 bases to trimming and J lost 8 bases; unmatched junction nucleotides: 6. CDR3 length equals 13 residues. Germline lookup yields CDR1 MNHNY and CDR2 SVGAGI (reference sequence).

This clone occurred once. The rearrangement uses TRBV11-2 and TRBJ2-7, with a possible D match to TRBD2 (6 bases). This CDR3 is 13 amino acids long. Trimming stripped 4 bases from V and 6 bases from J, with 13 bases between. CDR1 SGHAT and CDR2 FQNNGV come from the germline V gene. The CDR3 here is CASSWAEGGEQYF. The CDR3 nucleotides are TGTGCCAGCAGCTGGGCGGAGGGCGGCGAGCAGTACTTC.

V usage is TRBV10-3 and J usage is TRBJ1-1, with TRBD1 matching over 8 bases. The CDR3 loop spans 15 amino acids. The germline gives CDR1 ENHRY, CDR2 SYGVKD. V was clipped by 0 bases and J by 4 bases; unmatched bases: 4. The CDR3 sequence: CAISESGTGSTEAFF. Written as DNA, the CDR3 is TGTGCCATCAGTGAGTCAGGGACAGGCAGCACTGAAGCTTTCTTT.

The rearrangement uses TRBV18 and TRBJ1-3; D unresolved. Germline V gives CDR1 KGHSH, CDR2 LQKENI. This CDR3 spans 16 amino acids. Trimming took 6 bases from V and 1 from J, leaving 16 bases between them. The DNA for the CDR3 is TGTGCCAGCTCTCCCCTTCACACGGCTTCTGGAAACACCATATATTTT. Its protein is CASSPLHTASGNTIYF. Full variable domain (missing parts from reference TRBV18 and TRBJ1-3): NAGVMQNPRHLVRRRGQEARLRCSPMKGHSHVYWYRQLPEEGLKFMVYLQKENIIDESGMPKERFSAEFPKEGPSILRIQQVVRGDSAAYFCASSPLHTASGNTIYFGEGSWLTVV.

This chain connects TRBV6-6 to TRBJ2-5; D remains unclear. The DNA end is more similar to TRBJ2-7, so the J call may be wrong. CDR1 is MNHNY, CDR2 SVGAGI, per germline (reference sequence). CDR3 length equals 11 residues. The CDR3 here is CASSPNHEQYF. The CDR3 DNA sequence: TGTGCCAGCAGTCCAAACCACGAGCAGTACTTC.

This clone was found once. The CDR3 DNA sequence: TGTGCCAGCATCATTACAGGGGGCCTCTCTGGCTACACCTTC. It codes for CASIITGGLSGYTF. The chain carries TRBV7-2 and TRBJ1-2; TRBD1 aligns across 9 bases. This CDR3 has 14 residues. Germline loops: CDR1 SGHTA, CDR2 FQGNSA. The ends lost 7 bases at V and 7 bases at J; junction bases unmatched: 10.